The TCR beta chain described here comes from a study of radiotherapy plus CTLA-4 blockade in lung cancer. On this clone: Its matching antigen is unknown.

Data came from immunoSEQ multiplex PCR; TCRdb stores just in-frame clones and leaves some out. The profile shows 90,000 to 130,000 clones, 81% of them singletons. General study findings and limits: According to reports, early shifts in blood T cell clones, alongside interferon-beta, forecast response most accurately.

This TCR was sampled from a human donor with non-small cell lung cancer that progressed on radiotherapy plus ipilimumab. Some clones in this sample may be carry-over from other donors' samples. Material: peripheral blood, obtained from a patient treated with radiotherapy plus ipilimumab.

In nucleotides, the CDR3 is TGTGCCAGTAGTATCCTCAGGGGGCGAGTTGGCTACACCTTC. It is translated as CASSILRGRVGYTF. The chain is built from TRBV19 and TRBJ1-2, with 8 bases matching TRBD1. Germline V gene lookup returns CDR1 LNHDA and CDR2 SQIVND (reference sequence). Trimming removed 3 bases from V and 7 bases from J; junction bases left unmatched: 7. The CDR3 totals 14 residues.